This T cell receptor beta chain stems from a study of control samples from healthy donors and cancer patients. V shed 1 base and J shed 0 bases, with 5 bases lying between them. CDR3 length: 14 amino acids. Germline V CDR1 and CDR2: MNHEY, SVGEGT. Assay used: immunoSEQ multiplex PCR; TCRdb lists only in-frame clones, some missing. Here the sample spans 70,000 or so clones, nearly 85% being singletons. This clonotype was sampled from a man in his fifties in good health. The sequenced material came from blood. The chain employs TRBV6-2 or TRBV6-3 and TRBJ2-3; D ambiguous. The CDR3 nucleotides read TGTGCCAGCAGTTACTTAAGTAGCACAGATACGCAGTATTTT. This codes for CASSYLSSTDTQYF.